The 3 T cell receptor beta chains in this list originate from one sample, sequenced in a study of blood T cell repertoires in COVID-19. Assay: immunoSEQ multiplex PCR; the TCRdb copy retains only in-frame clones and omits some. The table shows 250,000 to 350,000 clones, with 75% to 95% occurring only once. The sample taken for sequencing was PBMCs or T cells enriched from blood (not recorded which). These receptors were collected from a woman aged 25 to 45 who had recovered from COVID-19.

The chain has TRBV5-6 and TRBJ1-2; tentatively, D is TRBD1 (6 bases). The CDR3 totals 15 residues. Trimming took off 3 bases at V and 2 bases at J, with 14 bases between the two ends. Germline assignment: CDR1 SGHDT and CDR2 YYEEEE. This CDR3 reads CASSSPTQGNYGYTF. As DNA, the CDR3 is TGTGCCAGCAGCTCGCCGACACAGGGAAACTATGGCTACACCTTC.

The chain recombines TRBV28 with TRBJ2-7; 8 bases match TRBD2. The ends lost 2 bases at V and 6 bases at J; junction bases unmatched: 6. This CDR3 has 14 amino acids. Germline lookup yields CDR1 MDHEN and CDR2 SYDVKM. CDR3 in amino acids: CASSLTGGSPEQYF. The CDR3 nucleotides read TGTGCCAGCAGTTTAACGGGAGGGTCCCCCGAGCAGTACTTC.

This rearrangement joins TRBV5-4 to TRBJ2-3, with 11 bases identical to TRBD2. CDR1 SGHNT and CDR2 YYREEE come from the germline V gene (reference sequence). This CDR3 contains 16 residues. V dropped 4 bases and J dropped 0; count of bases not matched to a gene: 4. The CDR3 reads CASSTGLAESTDTQYF. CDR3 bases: TGTGCCAGCAGCACGGGACTAGCGGAGAGCACAGATACGCAGTATTTT.